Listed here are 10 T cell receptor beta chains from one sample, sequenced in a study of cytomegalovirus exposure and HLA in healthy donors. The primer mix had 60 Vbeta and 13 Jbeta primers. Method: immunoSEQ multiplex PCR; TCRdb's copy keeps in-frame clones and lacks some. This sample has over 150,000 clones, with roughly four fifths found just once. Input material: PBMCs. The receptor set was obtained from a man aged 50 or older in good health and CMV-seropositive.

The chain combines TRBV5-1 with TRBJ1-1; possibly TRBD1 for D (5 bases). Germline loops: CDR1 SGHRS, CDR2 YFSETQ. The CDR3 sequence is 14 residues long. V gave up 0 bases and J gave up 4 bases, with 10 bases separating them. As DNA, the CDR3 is TGCGCCAGCAGCTTGGAAGCAGGGATCACTGAAGCTTTCTTT. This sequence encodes CASSLEAGITEAFF.

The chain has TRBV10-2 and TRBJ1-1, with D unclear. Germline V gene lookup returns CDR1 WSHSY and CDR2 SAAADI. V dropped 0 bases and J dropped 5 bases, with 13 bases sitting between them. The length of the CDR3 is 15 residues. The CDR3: CASSESEGTGTEAFF. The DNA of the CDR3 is TGCGCCAGCAGTGAGTCGGAGGGAACTGGGACTGAAGCTTTCTTT.

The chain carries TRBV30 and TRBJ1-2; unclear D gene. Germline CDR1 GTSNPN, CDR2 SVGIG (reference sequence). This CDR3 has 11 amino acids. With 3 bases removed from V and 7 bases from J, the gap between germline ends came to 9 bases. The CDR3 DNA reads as TGTGCCTGGAGCGCAGGCTCTGGCTACACCTTC. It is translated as CAWSAGSGYTF.

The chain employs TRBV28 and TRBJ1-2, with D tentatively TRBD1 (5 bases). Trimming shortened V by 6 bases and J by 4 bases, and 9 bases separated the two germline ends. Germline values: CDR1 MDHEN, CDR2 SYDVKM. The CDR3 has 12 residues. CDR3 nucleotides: TGTGCCAGCAGATCAGGGTTCTATGGCTACACCTTC. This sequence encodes CASRSGFYGYTF.

This CDR3 reads CASSLGQGGWNEQFF. The CDR3 DNA sequence: TGCGCCAGCAGCTTGGGACAGGGAGGTTGGAATGAGCAGTTCTTC. The V and J genes are TRBV5-1 and TRBJ2-1; possibly TRBD1 for D (7 bases). Germline V gives CDR1 SGHRS, CDR2 YFSETQ. The CDR3 contains 15 residues. The ends were cut back, 0 bases at V and 7 bases at J, with 14 bases in the middle. Filled out from reference TRBV5-1 and TRBJ2-1, the complete variable domain reads KAGVTQTPRYLIKTRGQQVTLSCSPISGHRSVSWYQQTPGQGLQFLFEYFSETQRNKGNFPGRFSGRQFSNSRSEMNVSTLELGDSALYLCASSLGQGGWNEQFFGPGTRLTVL.

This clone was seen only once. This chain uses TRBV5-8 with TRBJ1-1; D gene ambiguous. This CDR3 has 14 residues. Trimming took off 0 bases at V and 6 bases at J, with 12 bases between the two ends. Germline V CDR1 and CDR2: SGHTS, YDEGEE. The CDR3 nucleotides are TGTGCCAGCAGCTTGGACAGTCGACGCGCTGAAGCTTTCTTT. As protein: CASSLDSRRAEAFF.

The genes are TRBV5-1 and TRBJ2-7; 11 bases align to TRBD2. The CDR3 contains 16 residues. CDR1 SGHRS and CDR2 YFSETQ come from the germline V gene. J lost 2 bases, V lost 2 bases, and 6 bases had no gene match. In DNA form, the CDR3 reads TGCGCCAGCAGCTTAGGATCTAGCGGGGGGACCTACGAGCAGTACTTC. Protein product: CASSLGSSGGTYEQYF.

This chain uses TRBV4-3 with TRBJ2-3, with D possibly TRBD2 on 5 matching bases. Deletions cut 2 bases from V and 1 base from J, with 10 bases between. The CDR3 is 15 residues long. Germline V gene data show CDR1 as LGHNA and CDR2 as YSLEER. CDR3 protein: CASSQSVRGTDTQYF. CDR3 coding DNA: TGCGCCAGCAGCCAAAGCGTGCGGGGCACAGATACGCAGTATTTT.

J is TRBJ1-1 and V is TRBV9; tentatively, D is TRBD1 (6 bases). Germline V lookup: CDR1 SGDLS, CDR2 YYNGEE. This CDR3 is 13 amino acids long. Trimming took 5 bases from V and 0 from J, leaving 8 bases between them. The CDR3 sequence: CASRRGLNTEAFF. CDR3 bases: TGTGCCAGCAGGCGGGGGCTGAACACTGAAGCTTTCTTT.

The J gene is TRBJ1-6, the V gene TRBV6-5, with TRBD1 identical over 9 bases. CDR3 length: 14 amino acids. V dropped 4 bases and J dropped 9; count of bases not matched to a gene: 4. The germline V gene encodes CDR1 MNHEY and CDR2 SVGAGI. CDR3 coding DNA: TGTGCCAGCAGTTCCCGGGACAGGGCTTCACCCCTCCACTTT. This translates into CASSSRDRASPLHF.